These 6 T cell receptor beta chains were sequenced from one sample in a study of OX40 agonist ivuxolimab in advanced cancers. Libraries were constructed by the immunoSEQ multiplex PCR assay. As stored in TCRdb, this immuneACCESS dataset retains in-frame rearrangements with V and J assigned. A fraction of the clones does not appear; measured against another copy, unresolved V genes explain less than half of the discrepancy, and the remainder lacks a known reason. This sample has about 81,000 clones in its table, and 84% of those were observed once. 6.6% of the sample belongs to the ten largest clones. The source was CD4+ or CD8+ T cells sorted from blood, collected in a trial of the OX40 agonist ivuxolimab. The origin of the receptors is an adult with an advanced solid tumor such as melanoma, head and neck, liver or kidney cancer.

This clone was detected once. The chain combines TRBV10-1 with TRBJ2-7; weak D call: TRBD2 (5 bases). Trimming shortened V by 0 bases and J by 6 bases, and 12 bases separated the two germline ends. Germline V CDR1 and CDR2: WNHNN, SYGVQD (reference sequence). The CDR3 runs 14 residues. The CDR3: CASSESSEGREQYV. DNA for the CDR3: TGCGCCAGCAGTGAGTCATCAGAGGGTCGCGAGCAGTACGTC.

This rearrangement joins TRBV7-9 to TRBJ1-1; no clear D gene. CDR1 SEHNR and CDR2 FQNEAQ come from the germline V gene (reference sequence). The CDR3 spans 13 residues. Trimming took off 5 bases at V and 3 bases at J, with 10 bases between the two ends. The CDR3 protein is CASSPQSDTEAFF. For the CDR3, the DNA is TGTGCCAGCAGCCCCCAGAGTGACACTGAAGCTTTCTTT.

The chain combines TRBV5-1 with TRBJ2-1; 9 nucleotides line up with TRBD1. J was trimmed by 6 bases and V by 0 bases; bases with no gene match: 10. Germline V CDR1 and CDR2: SGHRS, YFSETQ. The CDR3 has 17 amino acids. CDR3 loop: CASSLGTGTGRTNEQFF. CDR3 bases: TGCGCCAGCAGCTTGGGGACCGGGACAGGGAGGACCAATGAGCAGTTCTTC.

The rearrangement links TRBV6-5 to TRBJ2-3; D is uncertain. Germline CDR1 is MNHEY and CDR2 is SVGAGI. The CDR3 sequence is 13 residues long. Between the trimmed V and J ends, which lost 2 bases and 8 bases, there was a span of 11 bases. The CDR3 nucleotides read TGTGCCAGCAGTTACGGGTTGGCGGCTACGCAGTATTTT. This sequence encodes CASSYGLAATQYF.

The rearrangement uses TRBV4-2 and TRBJ2-5, with D possibly matching TRBD2 (6 bases). The CDR3 consists of 17 residues. Germline CDR1 reads LGHNA; CDR2 reads YNFKEQ. Between the trimmed V and J ends, which lost 6 bases and 5 bases, there was a span of 25 bases. CDR3 protein: CASSAMLGEDLWETQYF. The CDR3 DNA follows: TGTGCCAGCAGTGCGATGCTCGGGGAGGACCTTTGGGAGACCCAGTACTTC.

The J gene is TRBJ2-1, the V gene TRBV9; D is unclear. This CDR3 region has 8 residues. The germline gives CDR1 SGDLS, CDR2 YYNGEE. The CDR3 DNA reads TGTCCGAACAATGAGCAGTTCTTC. Protein: CPNNEQFF.